A single sample is the source of the 7 T cell receptor beta chains below, sequenced in a study of beta chain features in type 1 diabetes. Study-wide results and caveats: All four CD4+ subsets of Type 1 diabetes patients contained TCRB CDR3s that were moderately but significantly shorter.

These receptors have no identified antigens. The isolated RNA, all of it, was reverse transcribed, so expressed TCRB transcripts were what got sequenced. Libraries were prepared by immunoSEQ multiplex PCR; TCRdb keeps only in-frame clonotypes and omits some of them. The table has 600,000 or so clones, more than 13% seen once. The sample consisted of naive CD4+ T cells from blood. All receptors derive from a man aged 18 to 30 with type 1 diabetes.

The chain combines TRBV6-6 with TRBJ2-5, with a weak D call TRBD2 (5 bases). The V gene lost 6 bases and the J gene lost 0 bases, with 11 bases spanning the gap. Germline V CDR1 and CDR2: MNHNY, SVGAGI (reference sequence). The CDR3 has 14 residues. CDR3 amino acids: CASRGSRHQETQYF. The CDR3, as DNA: TGTGCCAGCAGAGGGAGCAGGCACCAAGAGACCCAGTACTTC.

There are a few counts of this clone. The genes are TRBV19 and TRBJ1-2; possibly TRBD1 for D (5 bases). The CDR3 spans 15 residues. V was pared by 5 bases and J by 4 bases, with 17 bases between. Looked up from germline, CDR1 is LNHDA and CDR2 is SQIVND (reference sequence). The CDR3 DNA follows: TGTGCCAGTAGTCGGGGGTCGGAGGTACTCTATGGCTACACCTTC. This codes for CASSRGSEVLYGYTF.

The table lists this clone with a few counts. This rearrangement joins TRBV7-9 to TRBJ1-2, with TRBD1 matching over 9 bases. Germline V gene data show CDR1 as SEHNR and CDR2 as FQNEAQ (reference sequence). This CDR3 contains 15 residues. V was pared by 4 bases and J by 2 bases, with 5 bases of the junction left unmatched. The CDR3 region is CASSSHRGHNYGYTF. The CDR3 coding sequence is TGTGCCAGCAGCTCCCACAGGGGGCACAACTATGGCTACACCTTC.

CDR3 region: CASSQDSGQGQETQYF. CDR3 in DNA: TGCGCCAGCAGCCAAGACTCGGGACAGGGACAAGAGACCCAGTACTTC. The chain couples TRBV4-1 to TRBJ2-5; 9 bases agree with TRBD1. Per germline, CDR1 MGHRA and CDR2 YSYEKL. The CDR3 has 16 residues. With 0 bases clipped from V and 2 bases from J, the junction kept 4 bases outside the gene matches.

V usage is TRBV7-2 and J usage is TRBJ2-4; no clear D. The V gene's germline CDR1 is SGHTA and CDR2 FQGNSA. The CDR3 loop spans 15 amino acids. Trimming left V 5 bases short and J 6 bases short, with 17 bases between. The CDR3 here is CASSQVMSAANIQYF. The DNA for the CDR3 is TGTGCCAGCAGCCAAGTCATGTCAGCCGCAAACATTCAGTACTTC.

This clone came up a few times. This chain links TRBV9 with TRBJ2-6, with D unclear. Trimming took off 0 bases at V and 2 bases at J, with 6 bases between the two ends. The CDR3 has 15 residues. Germline V gene lookup returns CDR1 SGDLS and CDR2 YYNGEE. The CDR3 protein is CASSVAPTGANVLTF. The CDR3 bases are TGTGCCAGCAGCGTAGCACCCACTGGGGCCAACGTCCTGACTTTC.

The chain links TRBV18 to TRBJ2-1; D may be TRBD1 (6 bases). V was shortened by 3 bases and J by 10 bases, with 16 bases between the two germline ends. CDR1 KGHSH and CDR2 LQKENI come from the germline V gene. This CDR3 has 14 residues. The CDR3 bases are TGTGCCAGCTCACCGGACAGTACCTACGGGGAGCAGTTCTTC. Translation gives CASSPDSTYGEQFF. The full variable domain, completed using reference TRBV18 and TRBJ2-1, is NAGVMQNPRHLVRRRGQEARLRCSPMKGHSHVYWYRQLPEEGLKFMVYLQKENIIDESGMPKERFSAEFPKEGPSILRIQQVVRGDSAAYFCASSPDSTYGEQFFGPGTRLTVL.